One T cell receptor beta chain is described in this entry. No antigen is known for it. Control samples came 1 year after myeloablative marrow transplants with methotrexate plus calcineurin inhibitor. After removal of 6 bases from V and 4 bases from J, the junction contained 5 bases not matched to a gene. Looked up from germline, CDR1 is MNHNY and CDR2 is SVGAGI (reference sequence). The CDR3 extends over 13 amino acids. Here immunoSEQ multiplex PCR was the method, and the copy in TCRdb shows in-frame clones only, minus some. This sample has around 15,000 clones; 75% to 90% occur once, and the top ten carry about 29%. The entry originates in a study of T cells after posttransplantation cyclophosphamide. Study results and caveats: Later post-transplant blood repertoires were often dominated by donor CD8+ memory clones. Tissue-infiltrating T cells from skin or gut overlapped little with blood T cells. After PTCy, TRB diversity resembled that of CNI/methotrexate controls.

The specimen comprised PBMCs, sampled after allogeneic stem cell transplant with calcineurin inhibitor and methotrexate. The V gene is TRBV6-6, the J gene TRBJ1-1; 7 nucleotides match TRBD1. The clonotype originates from a female patient in her late teens or twenties who received an allogeneic stem cell transplant from an unrelated donor, was CMV-positive, and had acute and chronic GVHD. Among the T cells, some may be from the graft donor. CDR3 nucleotides: TGTGCCAGCAGGGACAGGTTGGCCACTGAAGCTTTCTTT. Translated: CASRDRLATEAFF.